This TCR beta chain is from a study of siplizumab effects on memory and regulatory T cells. Notes on this clone: Its antigen is currently unknown.

Study observations and caveats: Memory cells seemed less diverse than naive T cells, which also seemed major contributors to the alloresponse. Of the proliferating CD4+ or CD8+ clones, roughly 75-95% lacked a naive or memory phenotype that could be assigned. For siplizumab cultures, the suppressive function of their proliferating Tregs was not confirmed.

Repertoires were generated with immunoSEQ multiplex PCR, while TCRdb's copy carries only in-frame clones and drops some. Of some 110,000 clones listed, roughly 94% are singletons. The CDR3 extends over 13 amino acids. Trimming cost V 11 bases and J 5 bases, with 18 bases left between them. Germline V gives CDR1 LNHDA, CDR2 SQIVND (reference sequence). The sequence derives from a human donor in good health. The chain uses TRBV19 and TRBJ2-5, with D perhaps assigned TRBD1 or TRBD2 (6 bases each). The specimen was non-Treg CD4+ T cells sorted from blood. The chain's CDR3 is CAPVGGAWETQYF. The CDR3 nucleotides are TGTGCCCCGGTGGGGGGCGCCTGGGAGACCCAGTACTTC.